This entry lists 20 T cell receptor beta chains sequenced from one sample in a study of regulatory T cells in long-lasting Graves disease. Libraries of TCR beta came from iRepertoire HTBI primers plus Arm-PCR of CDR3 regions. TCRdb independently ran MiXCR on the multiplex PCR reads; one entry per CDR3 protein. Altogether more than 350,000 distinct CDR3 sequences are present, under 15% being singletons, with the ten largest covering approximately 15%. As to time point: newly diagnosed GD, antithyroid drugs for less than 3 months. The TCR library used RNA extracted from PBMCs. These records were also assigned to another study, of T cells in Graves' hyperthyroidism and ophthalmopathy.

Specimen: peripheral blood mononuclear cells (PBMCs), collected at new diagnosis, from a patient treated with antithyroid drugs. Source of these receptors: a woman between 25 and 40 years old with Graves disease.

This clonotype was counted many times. Written as DNA, the CDR3 is TGTGCCAGCAGCTTTTCGGGGAGAGGGTCCTACGAGCAGTACTTC. As protein: CASSFSGRGSYEQYF. The chain joins TRBV7-3 to TRBJ2-7; D may be TRBD2 (5 bases). The CDR3 consists of 15 residues. Germline CDR1 and CDR2: SGHTA and FQGTGA. Trimming took off 3 bases at V and 1 base at J, with 13 bases between the two ends.

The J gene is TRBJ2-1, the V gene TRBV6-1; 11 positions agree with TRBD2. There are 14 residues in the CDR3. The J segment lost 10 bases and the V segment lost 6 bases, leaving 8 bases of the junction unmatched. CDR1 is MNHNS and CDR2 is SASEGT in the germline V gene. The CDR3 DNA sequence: TGTGCCAGCAGCCAGATAGCGGGAGGGCCGGAGCAGTTCTTC. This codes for CASSQIAGGPEQFF.

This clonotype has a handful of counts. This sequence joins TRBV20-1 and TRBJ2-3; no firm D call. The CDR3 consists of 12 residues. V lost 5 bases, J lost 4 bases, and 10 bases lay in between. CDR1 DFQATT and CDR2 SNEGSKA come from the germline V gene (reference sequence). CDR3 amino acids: CSAQSGPDTQYF. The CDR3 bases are TGCAGTGCTCAGAGTGGGCCAGATACGCAGTATTTT.

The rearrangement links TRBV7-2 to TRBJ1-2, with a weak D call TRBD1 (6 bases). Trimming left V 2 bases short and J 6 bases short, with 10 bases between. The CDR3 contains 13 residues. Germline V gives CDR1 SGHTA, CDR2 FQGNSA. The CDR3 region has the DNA TGTGCCAGCAGCTTAAGGTCAGGGGATGGCTACACCTTC. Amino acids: CASSLRSGDGYTF. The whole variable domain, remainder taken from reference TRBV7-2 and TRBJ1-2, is GAGVSQSPSNKVTEKGKDVELRCDPISGHTALYWYRQSLGQGLEFLIYFQGNSAPDKSGLPSDRFSAERTGGSVSTLTIQRTQQEDSAVYLCASSLRSGDGYTFGSGTRLTVV.

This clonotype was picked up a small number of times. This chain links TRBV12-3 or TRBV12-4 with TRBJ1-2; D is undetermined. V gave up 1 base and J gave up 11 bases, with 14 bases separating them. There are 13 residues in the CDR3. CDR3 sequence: CASSLVGGSSYTF. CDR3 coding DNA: TGTGCCAGCAGTTTAGTGGGAGGATCTTCATACACCTTC.

CDR3 nucleotide sequence: TGTGCCAGCAGTGATCGAGCGGGATACTACAATGAGCAGTTCTTC. Amino acid sequence: CASSDRAGYYNEQFF. The genes are TRBV25-1 and TRBJ2-1; 7 positions match TRBD2. This CDR3 contains 15 residues. Germline loops: CDR1 MGHDK, CDR2 SYGVNS. With V trimmed by 3 bases and J by 3 bases, 5 bases remained unmatched.

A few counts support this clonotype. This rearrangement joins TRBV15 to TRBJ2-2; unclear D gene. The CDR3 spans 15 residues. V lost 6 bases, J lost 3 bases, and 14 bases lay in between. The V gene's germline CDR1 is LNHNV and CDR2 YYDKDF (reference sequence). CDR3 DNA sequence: TGTGCCACCAGGAAAGACAATACATACACCGGGGAGCTGTTTTTT. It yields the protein CATRKDNTYTGELFF.

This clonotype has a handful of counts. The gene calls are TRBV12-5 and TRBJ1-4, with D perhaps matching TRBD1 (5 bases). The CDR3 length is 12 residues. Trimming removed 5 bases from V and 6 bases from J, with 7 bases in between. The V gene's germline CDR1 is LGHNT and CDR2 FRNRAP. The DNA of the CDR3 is TGTGCTAGTGGTCCGGGGGATGAAAAACTGTTTTTT. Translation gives CASGPGDEKLFF.

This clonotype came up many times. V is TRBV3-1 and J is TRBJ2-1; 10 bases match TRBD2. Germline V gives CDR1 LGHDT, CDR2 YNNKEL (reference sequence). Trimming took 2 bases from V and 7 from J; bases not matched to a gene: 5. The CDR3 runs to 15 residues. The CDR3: CASSQPGLASNEQFF. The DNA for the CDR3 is TGTGCCAGCAGCCAACCGGGACTAGCGTCGAATGAGCAGTTCTTC.

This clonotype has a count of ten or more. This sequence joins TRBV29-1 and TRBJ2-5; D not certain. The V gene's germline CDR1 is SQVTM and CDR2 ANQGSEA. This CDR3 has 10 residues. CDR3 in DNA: TGCAGTGCCCTGAGGAGGACCCAGTACTTC. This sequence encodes CSALRRTQYF.

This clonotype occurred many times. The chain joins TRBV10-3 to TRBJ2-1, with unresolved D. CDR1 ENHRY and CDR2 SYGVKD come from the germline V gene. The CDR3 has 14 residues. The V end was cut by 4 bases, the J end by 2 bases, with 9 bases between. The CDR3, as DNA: TGTGCCATCAGTGGTAAAAGGGCCTACAATGAGCAGTTCTTC. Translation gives CAISGKRAYNEQFF.

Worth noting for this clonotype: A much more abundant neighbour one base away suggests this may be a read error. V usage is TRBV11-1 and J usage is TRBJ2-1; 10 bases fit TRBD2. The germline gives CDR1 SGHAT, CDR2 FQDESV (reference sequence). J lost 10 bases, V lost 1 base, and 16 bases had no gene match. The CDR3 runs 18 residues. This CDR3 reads CASSLDPSGRGWTYEQFF. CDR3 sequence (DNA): TGTGCCAGCAGCTTAGATCCTAGCGGGAGAGGTTGGACCTACGAGCAGTTCTTC.

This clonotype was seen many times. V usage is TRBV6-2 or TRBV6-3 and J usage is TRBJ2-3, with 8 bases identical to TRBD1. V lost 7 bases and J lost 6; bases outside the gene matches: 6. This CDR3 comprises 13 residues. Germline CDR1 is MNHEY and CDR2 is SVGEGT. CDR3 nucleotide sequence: TGTGCCAGCACCAGGAACAGGGGGGATACGCAGTATTTT. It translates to CASTRNRGDTQYF.

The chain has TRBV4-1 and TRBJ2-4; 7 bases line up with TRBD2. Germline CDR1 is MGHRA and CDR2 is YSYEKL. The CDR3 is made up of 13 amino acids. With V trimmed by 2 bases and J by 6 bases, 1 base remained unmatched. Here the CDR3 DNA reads TGCGCCAGCAGCCAAACTAGCGTAAACATTCAGTACTTC. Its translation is CASSQTSVNIQYF.

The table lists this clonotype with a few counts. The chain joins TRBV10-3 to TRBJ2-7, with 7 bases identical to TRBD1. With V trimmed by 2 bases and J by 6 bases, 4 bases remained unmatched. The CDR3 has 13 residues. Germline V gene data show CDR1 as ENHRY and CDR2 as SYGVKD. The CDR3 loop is CAISEGQVGEQYF. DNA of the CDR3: TGTGCCATCAGTGAGGGACAGGTAGGCGAGCAGTACTTC.

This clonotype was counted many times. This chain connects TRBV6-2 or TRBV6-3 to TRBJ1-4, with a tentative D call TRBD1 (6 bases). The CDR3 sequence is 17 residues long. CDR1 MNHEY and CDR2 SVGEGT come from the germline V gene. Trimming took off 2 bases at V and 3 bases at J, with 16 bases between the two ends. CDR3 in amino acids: CASSYNGGGLSNEKLFF. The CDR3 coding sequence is TGTGCCAGCAGTTACAACGGAGGGGGGCTTTCTAATGAAAAACTGTTTTTT.

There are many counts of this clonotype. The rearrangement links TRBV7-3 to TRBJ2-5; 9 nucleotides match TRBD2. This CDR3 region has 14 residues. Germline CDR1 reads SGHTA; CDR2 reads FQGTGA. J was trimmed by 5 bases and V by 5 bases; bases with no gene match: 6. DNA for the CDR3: TGTGCCAGCAGCGCGGGGGGGGCGGATGAGACCCAGTACTTC. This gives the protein CASSAGGADETQYF.

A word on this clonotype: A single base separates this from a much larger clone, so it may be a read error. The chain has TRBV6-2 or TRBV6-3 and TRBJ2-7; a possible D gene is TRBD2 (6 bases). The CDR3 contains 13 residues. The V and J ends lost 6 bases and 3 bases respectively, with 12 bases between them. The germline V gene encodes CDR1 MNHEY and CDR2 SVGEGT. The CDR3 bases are TGTGCCAGCAGATCGGGGACTTGCTACGAGCAGTACTTC. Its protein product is CASRSGTCYEQYF.

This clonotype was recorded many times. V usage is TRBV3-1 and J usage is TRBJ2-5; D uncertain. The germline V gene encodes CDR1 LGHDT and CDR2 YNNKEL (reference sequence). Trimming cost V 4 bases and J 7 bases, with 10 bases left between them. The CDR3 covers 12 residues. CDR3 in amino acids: CASSPAAGTQYF. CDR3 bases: TGTGCCAGCAGCCCTGCGGCCGGGACCCAGTACTTC.

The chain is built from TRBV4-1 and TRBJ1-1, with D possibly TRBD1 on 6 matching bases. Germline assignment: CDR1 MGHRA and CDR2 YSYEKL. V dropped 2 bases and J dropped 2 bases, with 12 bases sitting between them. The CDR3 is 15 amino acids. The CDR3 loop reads CASSQLPGQNTEAFF. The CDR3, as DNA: TGCGCCAGCAGCCAACTTCCGGGACAAAACACTGAAGCTTTCTTT.